These 8 T cell receptor beta chains were sequenced from one sample in a study of blood T cell repertoires in COVID-19. The table came from immunoSEQ multiplex PCR; TCRdb's copy has only in-frame clones and leaves some out. This sample carries around 320,000 clones, around 90% of them seen once, and the ten largest clones take roughly 2.1%. Material for sequencing was peripheral blood. The receptor source for this set is a man aged 18 to 35 with active or convalescent COVID-19.

With regard to this clone: This sample also contains other DNA sequences that code for the same CDR3. The rearrangement joins TRBV6-5 to TRBJ1-6, with TRBD1 matching 10 bases. This CDR3 region has 14 residues. The germline V gene has CDR1 MNHEY and CDR2 SVGAGI. The V and J ends lost 6 bases and 7 bases, in that order; junction bases with no gene match: 3. The CDR3 is CASSRDRGNSPLHF. CDR3 DNA sequence: TGTGCCAGCAGCCGGGACAGGGGCAATTCACCCCTCCACTTT.

The J gene is TRBJ2-7, the V gene TRBV5-4, with D maybe TRBD2 (6 bases). The germline V gene encodes CDR1 SGHNT and CDR2 YYREEE (reference sequence). Trimming pared 0 bases from V and 5 bases from J, leaving 9 bases between. The CDR3 totals 13 residues. CDR3 region: CASSLVPGDEQYF. The CDR3 region has the DNA TGTGCCAGCAGCTTGGTCCCGGGAGACGAGCAGTACTTC.

This chain connects TRBV7-2 to TRBJ2-1, with 11 bases identical to TRBD2. Germline CDR1 SGHTA, CDR2 FQGNSA. J gave up 8 bases and V 5 bases, and 8 bases lay outside the gene matches. This CDR3 has 15 residues. The DNA for the CDR3 is TGTGCCAGCAGCACCACTAGCGGGGGAAAGGATGAGCAGTTCTTC. Amino acids: CASSTTSGGKDEQFF.

The chain joins TRBV11-2 to TRBJ2-7; 10 bases line up with TRBD1. The length of the CDR3 is 16 residues. Unmatched junction bases numbered 12, after V lost 5 bases and J lost 5 bases. CDR1 is SGHAT, CDR2 FQNNGV, per germline. CDR3 in amino acids: CASSPSLGTGANEQYF. CDR3 coding DNA: TGTGCCAGCAGCCCATCTCTCGGGACAGGGGCGAACGAGCAGTACTTC.

The chain uses TRBV19 and TRBJ1-5; 7 nucleotides align to TRBD1. The ends lost 8 bases at V and 2 bases at J; junction bases unmatched: 9. Germline V gene lookup returns CDR1 LNHDA and CDR2 SQIVND (reference sequence). The CDR3 is 15 amino acids. The CDR3 nucleotides are TGTGCCAGTTCTTGGACCGACAGGGGCAATCAGCCCCAGCATTTT. It translates to CASSWTDRGNQPQHF. The full variable domain, its missing parts supplied by reference TRBV19 and TRBJ1-5, is DGGITQSPKYLFRKEGQNVTLSCEQNLNHDAMYWYRQDPGQGLRLIYYSQIVNDFQKGDIAEGYSVSREKKESFPLTVTSAQKNPTAFYLCASSWTDRGNQPQHFGDGTRLSIL.

This chain uses TRBV7-2 with TRBJ2-5; TRBD2 aligns across 9 bases. V shed 4 bases, J shed 5 bases, and the junction held 8 bases outside the gene matches. CDR3 length equals 15 residues. Germline CDR1 SGHTA, CDR2 FQGNSA. CDR3 DNA: TGTGCCAGCAGCTGGCCAATAGCGGGAGAGGAGACCCAGTACTTC. Protein sequence: CASSWPIAGEETQYF.

The chain has TRBV6-2 or TRBV6-3 and TRBJ2-7; 8 bases line up with TRBD1. CDR1 is MNHEY, CDR2 SVGEGT, per germline. V was clipped by 0 bases and J by 0 bases; unmatched bases: 7. The CDR3 is made up of 17 amino acids. The CDR3, as DNA: TGTGCCAGCAGTTACTCGACTTGGACAGGGAGCTCCTACGAGCAGTACTTC. Residues: CASSYSTWTGSSYEQYF.

The gene calls are TRBV15 and TRBJ1-6; tentative D call: TRBD1 (6 bases). The V end lost 2 bases, the J end lost 8 bases, and 10 bases lay between the germline ends. This CDR3 comprises 14 residues. The V gene's germline CDR1 is LNHNV and CDR2 YYDKDF (reference sequence). CDR3 protein: CATSRSGADSPLHF. The DNA for the CDR3 is TGTGCCACCAGCAGATCAGGGGCAGATTCACCCCTCCACTTT.